This TCR beta chain was captured by sequencing in a study of blood T cell repertoires in COVID-19. Profiling relied on immunoSEQ multiplex PCR, and the TCRdb table lists in-frame clones only, not all of them. The sample has 310,000 or so clones; 70% to 90% are singletons. The V end was cut by 0 bases, the J end by 4 bases, with 3 bases between. CDR1 is ENHRY and CDR2 is SYGVKD in the germline V gene. The CDR3 spans 12 residues. The sample consisted of PBMCs or T cells enriched from blood (not recorded which). The receptor was isolated from a woman in her twenties or thirties who had recovered from COVID-19. This chain joins TRBV10-3 and TRBJ1-2, with no clear D. CDR3 DNA: TGTGCCATCAGTGAGTCTAGCTATGGCTACACCTTC. Amino acid sequence: CAISESSYGYTF.